Presented here are 5 T cell receptor beta chains from one specimen sequenced in a study of T cell responses to AZD1222 COVID-19 vaccine. Sequenced by immunoSEQ multiplex PCR; TCRdb stores in-frame clones only, minus some. The sample includes over 150,000 clones, approximately 91% of them seen just once. Sequencing was performed on peripheral blood, taken 28 days after the second AZD1222 dose. The source is an adult who received the AZD1222 COVID-19 vaccine.

J is TRBJ2-3 and V is TRBV19; D is perhaps TRBD2 (6 bases). Germline CDR1 LNHDA, CDR2 SQIVND (reference sequence). V lost 7 bases, J lost 4 bases, and 12 bases lay in between. The length of the CDR3 is 13 residues. CDR3 nucleotides: TGTGCCAGTAAGGAGGGAGGTGCAGATACGCAGTATTTT. Translated: CASKEGGADTQYF. The whole variable domain, filled in from reference TRBV19 and TRBJ2-3, reads DGGITQSPKYLFRKEGQNVTLSCEQNLNHDAMYWYRQDPGQGLRLIYYSQIVNDFQKGDIAEGYSVSREKKESFPLTVTSAQKNPTAFYLCASKEGGADTQYFGPGTRLTVL.

V is TRBV28 and J is TRBJ2-2, with D perhaps TRBD1 (6 bases). The CDR3 spans 16 residues. Per germline, CDR1 MDHEN and CDR2 SYDVKM. The ends were cut back, 2 bases at V and 4 bases at J, with 14 bases in the middle. The CDR3 protein is CASSLIARGSTGELFF. As DNA, the CDR3 is TGTGCCAGCAGTTTAATAGCCAGGGGAAGCACCGGGGAGCTGTTTTTT.

The chain joins TRBV7-9 to TRBJ2-1; no clear D gene. Germline values: CDR1 SEHNR, CDR2 FQNEAQ (reference sequence). The length of the CDR3 is 11 residues. The V end lost 2 bases, the J end lost 8 bases, and 4 bases lay between the germline ends. The DNA of the CDR3 is TGTGCCAGCAGCTTAAATGATGAGCAGTTCTTC. Protein: CASSLNDEQFF. Variable domain in full (rest from reference TRBV7-9 and TRBJ2-1): DTGVSQNPRHKITKRGQNVTFRCDPISEHNRLYWYRQTLGQGPEFLTYFQNEAQLEKSRLLSDRFSAERPKGSFSTLEIQRTEQGDSAMYLCASSLNDEQFFGPGTRLTVL.

V gene TRBV28 combines with J gene TRBJ1-1, with D possibly TRBD1 on 5 matching bases. The CDR3 has 16 amino acids. The germline V gene has CDR1 MDHEN and CDR2 SYDVKM. The germline V and J ends were trimmed by 5 bases and 0 bases, with 16 bases remaining between them. CDR3 region: CASSRISRELNTEAFF. For the CDR3, the DNA is TGTGCCAGCAGTCGAATCTCCAGGGAGCTGAACACTGAAGCTTTCTTT.

In this sample, this clone turned up once. The gene calls are TRBV28 and TRBJ1-4; 8 positions agree with TRBD1. The CDR3 totals 12 residues. V lost 5 bases and J lost 12; bases outside the gene matches: 5. Germline CDR1 is MDHEN and CDR2 is SYDVKM. The CDR3 DNA follows: TGTGCCAGCAGTCTTACAGGGGGTGAACTGTTTTTT. It specifies CASSLTGGELFF. Full variable domain (rest looked up from reference TRBV28 and TRBJ1-4): DVKVTQSSRYLVKRTGEKVFLECVQDMDHENMFWYRQDPGLGLRLIYFSYDVKMKEKGDIPEGYSVSREKKERFSLILESASTNQTSMYLCASSLTGGELFFGSGTQLSVL.